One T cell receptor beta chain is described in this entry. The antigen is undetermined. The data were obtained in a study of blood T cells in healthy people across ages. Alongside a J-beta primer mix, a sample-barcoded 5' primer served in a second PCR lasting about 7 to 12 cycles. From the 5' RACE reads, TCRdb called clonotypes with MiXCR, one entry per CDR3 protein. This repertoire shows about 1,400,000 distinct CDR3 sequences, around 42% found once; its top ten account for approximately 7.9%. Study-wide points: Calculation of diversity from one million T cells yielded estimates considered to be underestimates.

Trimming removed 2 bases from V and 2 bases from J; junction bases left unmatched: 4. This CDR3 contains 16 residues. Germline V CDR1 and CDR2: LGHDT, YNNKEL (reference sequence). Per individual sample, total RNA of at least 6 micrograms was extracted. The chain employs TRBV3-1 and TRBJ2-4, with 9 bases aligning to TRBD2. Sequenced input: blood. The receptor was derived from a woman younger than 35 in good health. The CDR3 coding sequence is TGTGCCAGCAGCCAAACCCTAGCGGGGACCAAAAACATTCAGTACTTC. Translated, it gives CASSQTLAGTKNIQYF.